This T cell receptor beta chain was sequenced in a study of beta chain bispecific antibodies for T cell cancers. Study results and limitations: The leukemia cells, rather than normal T cells, gave most of the targeted TRBV signal. The TRBV12-3 share of total TRBV signal fell approximately 99% after anti-TRBV12 rather than anti-CD19 exposure.

The CDR3 contains 15 residues. With 5 bases removed from V and 1 base from J, the gap between germline ends came to 15 bases. Germline values: CDR1 MNHEY, CDR2 SMNVEV (reference sequence). T cells were expanded from blood mononuclear cells for around three days with anti-CD3 OKT3 or CD3/CD28 beads. This sample: Jurkat plus normal T cells with anti-TRBV12 bispecific. This clonotype occurred many times. Its matching antigen is unknown. TCRdb passed the 5' RACE reads through MiXCR, listing each CDR3 protein once. The sample includes around 19,000 distinct CDR3 sequences, around 2% seen only once; the top ten take more than 5%.

The rearrangement links TRBV27 to TRBJ2-7, with D unresolved. This TCR came from a human donor in good health. Some clones in this sample may be carry-over from other donors' samples. Source: healthy donor T cells cultured with leukemia cells, taken from a culture containing a bispecific antibody targeting TCR Vbeta12. The CDR3, as DNA: TGTGCCAGCAGTATGACGGCCCACCCGTCCTACGAGCAGTACTTC. It encodes CASSMTAHPSYEQYF.